Following are 19 T cell receptor beta chains from one sample sequenced in a study of PD-1 blockade in classical Hodgkin lymphoma. The data were produced by immunoSEQ multiplex PCR, yet TCRdb's version contains in-frame clones alone and is incomplete. The sample lists 35,000 to 50,000 clones, roughly three quarters occurring once. Every patient had relapsed following autologous stem cell transplantation, and cohorts differed in brentuximab vedotin exposure. The sequencing here drew on peripheral blood mononuclear cells (PBMCs), taken before the second cycle of nivolumab. The source is a human donor with classical Hodgkin lymphoma.

The V and J genes are TRBV9 and TRBJ2-7, with 7 positions matching TRBD1. J was trimmed by 3 bases and V by 2 bases; bases with no gene match: 2. The CDR3 extends over 13 amino acids. The germline CDR1 and CDR2 sequences are SGDLS and YYNGEE. The CDR3 loop is CASSVGQRYEQYF. The CDR3 DNA is TGTGCCAGCAGCGTGGGACAGCGCTACGAGCAGTACTTC.

This clone showed up just once. The V gene is TRBV6-5, the J gene TRBJ1-1; the D gene is possibly TRBD1 (5 bases). The V end was cut by 4 bases, the J end by 4 bases, with 16 bases between. Germline V gene data show CDR1 as MNHEY and CDR2 as SVGAGI. This CDR3 spans 15 amino acids. CDR3 nucleotide sequence: TGTGCCAGCAGTTCCTTTGGACACGCCACCACTGAAGCTTTCTTT. The encoded protein is CASSSFGHATTEAFF.

V is TRBV18 and J is TRBJ1-1; 7 bases are shared with TRBD1. Germline V CDR1 and CDR2: KGHSH, LQKENI. This CDR3 spans 14 amino acids. The V and J ends lost 2 bases and 2 bases, in that order; junction bases with no gene match: 2. In nucleotides, the CDR3 is TGTGCCAGCTCACCAACAGGGGTCAACACTGAAGCTTTCTTT. This sequence encodes CASSPTGVNTEAFF.

V gene TRBV13 combines with J gene TRBJ2-2, with D perhaps matching TRBD2 (5 bases). The ends were cut back, 2 bases at V and 1 base at J, with 8 bases in the middle. The CDR3 consists of 15 residues. The germline CDR1 and CDR2 sequences are PRHDT and FYEKMQ (reference sequence). The CDR3 DNA sequence: TGTGCCAGCAGCTTAAGCCGGGGGAACACCGGGGAGCTGTTTTTT. Translating it yields CASSLSRGNTGELFF.

This rearrangement joins TRBV28 to TRBJ2-7; 7 positions agree with TRBD1. CDR1 and CDR2 (germline): MDHEN, SYDVKM. This CDR3 is 13 amino acids long. The CDR3: CDTRGSGPYEQYF. The CDR3 nucleotides are TGTGACACCAGGGGGTCAGGACCCTACGAGCAGTACTTC.

CDR3 bases: TGTGCCAGCAGCTTAATGCCCTACACTGAAGCTTTCTTT. Translating it yields CASSLMPYTEAFF. This chain joins TRBV7-2 and TRBJ1-1; D is undetermined. Germline assignment: CDR1 SGHTA and CDR2 FQGNSA. The CDR3 sequence is 13 residues long. Trimming removed 2 bases from V and 3 bases from J, with 7 bases in between.

The rearrangement uses TRBV25-1 and TRBJ2-2; 9 nucleotides match TRBD1. The CDR3 spans 15 residues. Germline V gene sequence: CDR1 MGHDK, CDR2 SYGVNS. Trimming cost V 4 bases and J 0 bases; bases outside gene matches: 0. CDR3 protein: CASSGQGANTGELFF. CDR3 in DNA: TGTGCCAGCAGTGGACAGGGGGCGAACACCGGGGAGCTGTTTTTT.

CDR3 loop: CASSLGNFYEQYF. The CDR3 DNA is TGTGCCAGCAGCTTAGGGAACTTCTACGAGCAGTACTTC. The J gene is TRBJ2-7, the V gene TRBV11-1; D remains ambiguous. V was clipped by 1 base and J by 3 bases, with 7 bases between them. The CDR3 contains 13 residues. Germline V gene lookup returns CDR1 SGHAT and CDR2 FQDESV (reference sequence).

Here the CDR3 reads CASSFQGFLTGEQYF. The CDR3 DNA sequence: TGTGCCAGCAGTTTTCAGGGGTTCTTAACGGGCGAGCAGTACTTC. The V call is TRBV6-5, the J call TRBJ2-7, with D possibly being TRBD1 (6 bases). Between the trimmed V and J ends, which lost 4 bases and 6 bases, there was a span of 19 bases. The CDR3 contains 15 residues. Germline CDR1 MNHEY, CDR2 SVGAGI.

The chain uses TRBV2 and TRBJ1-4, with 8 nucleotides matching TRBD1. Germline V gene lookup returns CDR1 SNHLY and CDR2 FYNNEI. V gave up 6 bases and J gave up 8 bases; unmatched junction bases: 8. The CDR3 consists of 14 residues. This CDR3 reads CASSVDRVVEKLFF. CDR3 bases: TGTGCCAGCAGCGTGGACAGGGTAGTCGAAAAACTGTTTTTT.

The rearrangement joins TRBV4-3 to TRBJ2-7; 7 bases are shared with TRBD1. There are 16 residues in the CDR3. Trimming at V came to 0 bases and at J to 0 bases, leaving 5 bases not matched to a gene. CDR1 is LGHNA, CDR2 YSLEER, per germline. This CDR3 is CASSQEWGTVSYEQYF. CDR3 DNA sequence: TGCGCCAGCAGCCAAGAATGGGGGACAGTCTCCTACGAGCAGTACTTC.

This clone was counted between two and nine times. This sequence joins TRBV12-5 and TRBJ2-3; 11 bases are a match to TRBD1. Germline V CDR1 and CDR2: LGHNT, FRNRAP. The V gene end was trimmed by 5 bases and the J gene end by 3 bases; junction bases not matched to a gene: 4. This CDR3 has 15 residues. The chain's CDR3 is CASGRTGGRTDTQYF. CDR3 bases: TGTGCTAGTGGTCGGACAGGGGGCCGTACAGATACGCAGTATTTT.

The V gene is TRBV15, the J gene TRBJ1-3, with D maybe TRBD1 (5 bases). V was pared by 3 bases and J by 4 bases, with 16 bases between. The CDR3 sequence is 16 residues long. Germline-derived CDR1 and CDR2 are LNHNV and YYDKDF (reference sequence). In DNA form, the CDR3 reads TGTGCCACCAGCAGCCGAAGGGGTGCTGTAGGAAACACCATATATTTT. Translating gives CATSSRRGAVGNTIYF.

The chain combines TRBV4-2 with TRBJ2-5; TRBD2 might be the D (5 bases). This CDR3 is built from 17 residues. CDR1 and CDR2 from the germline V gene are LGHNA and YNFKEQ. V gave up 0 bases and J gave up 4 bases, with 18 bases separating them. In DNA, the CDR3 is TGTGCCAGCAGCCAAGATGGTCAGAGGGTACCGTCAGAGACCCAGTACTTC. Residues: CASSQDGQRVPSETQYF.

The chain joins TRBV27 to TRBJ2-7, with 7 bases fitting TRBD1. This CDR3 comprises 13 residues. CDR1 is MNHEY, CDR2 SMNVEV, per germline (reference sequence). J was trimmed by 3 bases and V by 5 bases; bases with no gene match: 4. The CDR3 region is CASSLGGGYEQYF. In DNA, the CDR3 is TGTGCCAGCAGTCTAGGGGGCGGCTACGAGCAGTACTTC.

The chain combines TRBV5-1 with TRBJ2-7, with 10 bases fitting TRBD1. With 0 bases clipped from V and 7 bases from J, the junction kept 7 bases outside the gene matches. The CDR3 has 15 amino acids. The germline V gene encodes CDR1 SGHRS and CDR2 YFSETQ. CDR3 loop: CASSLARDRGGEQYF. As DNA, the CDR3 is TGCGCCAGCAGCTTGGCCCGGGACAGGGGTGGGGAGCAGTACTTC.

CDR3 nucleotide sequence: TGTGCCAGCAGCTTAGAAGTAGGGAGTACTTCACCCCTCCACTTT. It encodes CASSLEVGSTSPLHF. This chain joins TRBV7-8 and TRBJ1-6; D gene ambiguous. The CDR3 is 15 amino acids. V was shortened by 1 base and J by 9 bases, with 13 bases between the two germline ends. Germline loops: CDR1 SGHVS, CDR2 FQNEAQ.

The chain recombines TRBV6-5 with TRBJ1-2, with D unclear. In germline, CDR1 is MNHEY, CDR2 SVGAGI. The CDR3 runs 13 residues. The ends were cut back, 2 bases at V and 4 bases at J, with 8 bases in the middle. As DNA, the CDR3 is TGTGCCAGCAGTTACGGGCTAGGCTATGGCTACACCTTC. This sequence encodes CASSYGLGYGYTF.

The gene calls are TRBV29-1 and TRBJ2-3; no definite D call. V was pared by 0 bases and J by 6 bases, with 7 bases between. This CDR3 is 12 amino acids long. Per germline, CDR1 SQVTM and CDR2 ANQGSEA. CDR3 residues: CSVEDHEDTQYF. The CDR3 DNA reads TGCAGCGTTGAAGATCACGAGGATACGCAGTATTTT.